This T cell receptor beta chain originates from a study of blood T cell repertoires in COVID-19. The CDR3 totals 19 residues. The germline CDR1 and CDR2 sequences are MDHEN and SYDVKM. V was shortened by 6 bases and J by 0 bases, with 21 bases between the two germline ends. The assay was immunoSEQ multiplex PCR, and TCRdb's table has in-frame clones only and misses some. This sample has approximately 290,000 clones; roughly 90% occur once, and the top ten carry 3.5% to 4.5%. The specimen sequenced was PBMCs or T cells enriched from blood (not recorded which). This sequence joins TRBV28 and TRBJ2-6; D possibly corresponds to TRBD2 (5 bases). This sequence originates from a woman between 18 and 29 years old with acute COVID-19. The CDR3 is CASRKLVDPSHSGANVLTF. Written as DNA, the CDR3 is TGTGCCAGCAGAAAACTAGTCGACCCTTCCCACTCTGGGGCCAACGTCCTGACTTTC.